A single sample gave rise to the 18 T cell receptor beta chains below, sequenced in a study of persistence of HIV-infected CD4 T cells. Stimulation used around 10 ug/mL lysate from CMV-infected fibroblasts. Sorted nonresponding memory CD4+ T cells were CD40L-negative, CD69-negative, CD45RO-high. The libraries were made with immunoSEQ version 4 in survey mode. Here immunoSEQ multiplex PCR was the method, and the copy in TCRdb shows in-frame clones only, minus some. The sample lists more than 30,000 clones, 65% to 85% occurring once. Their antigens remain unidentified. The sample was CD4+ T cells sorted from PBMCs after approximately 19-hour stimulation, taken from a patient who received antiretroviral therapy. These receptors were taken from an adult man with HIV who was CMV-seropositive.

The V gene is TRBV7-3, the J gene TRBJ1-1; D is ambiguous. Germline CDR1 and CDR2: SGHTA and FQGTGA. The CDR3 is 13 amino acids. V lost 5 bases, J lost 2 bases, and 9 bases lay in between. The chain's CDR3 is CASSPRPNTEAFF. The CDR3 coding sequence is TGTGCCAGCAGCCCCCGGCCTAACACTGAAGCTTTCTTT.

This rearrangement joins TRBV18 to TRBJ2-1, with D possibly matching TRBD2 (7 bases). The V and J ends lost 2 bases and 2 bases respectively, with 16 bases between them. The CDR3 loop spans 17 amino acids. Germline assignment: CDR1 KGHSH and CDR2 LQKENI. CDR3 protein: CASSPMGASGAYNEQFF. The CDR3 DNA is TGTGCCAGCTCACCAATGGGGGCCAGCGGGGCCTACAATGAGCAGTTCTTC. Filled out from reference TRBV18 and TRBJ2-1, the complete variable domain reads NAGVMQNPRHLVRRRGQEARLRCSPMKGHSHVYWYRQLPEEGLKFMVYLQKENIIDESGMPKERFSAEFPKEGPSILRIQQVVRGDSAAYFCASSPMGASGAYNEQFFGPGTRLTVL.

The chain joins TRBV5-1 to TRBJ2-3; 7 positions match TRBD1. J gave up 2 bases and V 2 bases, and 5 bases lay outside the gene matches. CDR3 length equals 15 residues. Per germline, CDR1 SGHRS and CDR2 YFSETQ. The CDR3 DNA sequence: TGCGCCAGCAGCTTCGGGACAGACCACACAGATACGCAGTATTTT. Translating gives CASSFGTDHTDTQYF.

On this clone itself: This sample includes further DNA sequences coding for the same CDR3. V usage is TRBV9 and J usage is TRBJ1-3; the match to TRBD1 covers 8 bases. In germline, CDR1 is SGDLS, CDR2 YYNGEE. With 2 bases clipped from V and 0 bases from J, the junction kept 1 base outside the gene matches. This CDR3 contains 15 residues. The chain's CDR3 is CASSVQGASGNTIYF. CDR3 sequence (DNA): TGTGCCAGCAGCGTTCAGGGGGCCTCTGGAAACACCATATATTTT.

J is TRBJ1-2 and V is TRBV15; TRBD1 is a possible D gene (6 bases). The ends were cut back, 4 bases at V and 2 bases at J, with 17 bases in the middle. Germline V gives CDR1 LNHNV, CDR2 YYDKDF (reference sequence). This CDR3 is built from 16 residues. The CDR3 sequence is CATSTDLRDINYGYTF. CDR3 DNA: TGTGCCACCAGCACAGACCTTCGGGACATCAACTATGGCTACACCTTC.

The chain employs TRBV28 and TRBJ1-2; D is ambiguous. Trimming shortened V by 6 bases and J by 4 bases, and 12 bases separated the two germline ends. Germline CDR1 MDHEN, CDR2 SYDVKM. The CDR3 covers 13 residues. The CDR3 DNA reads TGTGCCAGCAGCTCCCGGGAGATCTATGGCTACACCTTC. Translating gives CASSSREIYGYTF.

The chain has TRBV6-1 and TRBJ2-1; D tentatively reads TRBD1 or TRBD2 (5 bases each). Per the germline V gene, CDR1 is MNHNS and CDR2 is SASEGT. There are 15 residues in the CDR3. V shed 2 bases and J shed 0 bases, with 8 bases lying between them. The CDR3, as DNA: TGTGCCAGCAGTGAATCAGGGAGCTCCTACAATGAGCAGTTCTTC. It codes for CASSESGSSYNEQFF.

The chain is built from TRBV4-1 and TRBJ2-2; unclear D gene. Trimming removed 3 bases from V and 4 bases from J, with 15 bases in between. Per the germline V gene, CDR1 is MGHRA and CDR2 is YSYEKL. CDR3 size: 16 residues. In DNA form, the CDR3 reads TGCGCCAGCAGCCAGTCTTACTCTCGAGCCACCGGGGAGCTGTTTTTT. This codes for CASSQSYSRATGELFF.

The chain uses TRBV7-9 and TRBJ2-5; TRBD1 matches at 7 bases. CDR3 length: 14 amino acids. Germline V lookup: CDR1 SEHNR, CDR2 FQNEAQ (reference sequence). The V gene end was trimmed by 2 bases and the J gene end by 5 bases; junction bases not matched to a gene: 5. CDR3: CASSLRQGGETQYF. The CDR3 bases are TGTGCCAGCAGCTTAAGACAGGGCGGGGAGACCCAGTACTTC.

The table lists this clone with a count of one. This chain connects TRBV7-2 to TRBJ1-4, with 7 bases identical to TRBD1. Unmatched junction bases numbered 11, after V lost 5 bases and J lost 5 bases. The CDR3 is 16 residues long. Per the germline V gene, CDR1 is SGHTA and CDR2 is FQGNSA. CDR3 in amino acids: CASSPAPRGRNEKLFF. The CDR3 DNA reads TGTGCCAGCAGCCCTGCCCCCAGGGGGAGGAATGAAAAACTGTTTTTT.

This clone was observed a single time. The V and J genes are TRBV5-1 and TRBJ2-2, with 8 bases fitting TRBD1. Germline V gene lookup returns CDR1 SGHRS and CDR2 YFSETQ. After removal of 5 bases from V and 4 bases from J, the junction contained 10 bases not matched to a gene. CDR3 length equals 16 residues. The CDR3 bases are TGCGCCAGCAGTTTGACGACAGGGGCTGGCACCGGGGAGCTGTTTTTT. As protein: CASSLTTGAGTGELFF.

The V gene is TRBV3-1 (or the pseudogene TRBV3-2), the J gene TRBJ1-5; D is uncertain. This CDR3 comprises 14 residues. Germline V lookup: CDR1 LGHDT, CDR2 YNNKEL (reference sequence). Trimming removed 1 base at V and 3 bases at J, with 7 bases between. The CDR3 DNA follows: TGTGCCAGCAGCCAAGGGCCGGACAATCAGCCCCAGCATTTT. Translation: CASSQGPDNQPQHF.

The chain employs TRBV6-6 and TRBJ2-5; D gene unclear. Germline loops: CDR1 MNHNY, CDR2 SVGAGI (reference sequence). The CDR3 extends over 12 amino acids. The V gene lost 5 bases and the J gene lost 5 bases, with 9 bases spanning the gap. The DNA of the CDR3 is TGTGCCAGCAGTCCGACCACGGAGACCCAGTACTTC. It codes for CASSPTTETQYF.

This clone was detected once. The chain carries TRBV6-5 and TRBJ1-4; 8 positions agree with TRBD1. V shed 6 bases and J 6 bases; nucleotides not matched to a gene: 9. The CDR3 totals 15 residues. Per the germline V gene, CDR1 is MNHEY and CDR2 is SVGAGI. CDR3 residues: CASSRSGQVYEKLFF. Written as DNA, the CDR3 is TGTGCCAGCAGCCGTTCGGGACAGGTATATGAAAAACTGTTTTTT.

The chain couples TRBV4-1 to TRBJ2-1; 11 bases agree with TRBD2. Per germline, CDR1 MGHRA and CDR2 YSYEKL. The CDR3 totals 20 residues. The junction had 18 bases not matched to a gene; V was cut back by 4 bases and J by 4 bases. CDR3 coding DNA: TGCGCCAGCAGCCCCAGAGGGTTCGGGACTAGCGGACAATTATACAATGAGCAGTTCTTC. Amino acid sequence: CASSPRGFGTSGQLYNEQFF.

This clone appeared a single time. This chain uses TRBV2 with TRBJ2-1; unclear D gene. The V end lost 4 bases, the J end lost 4 bases, and 17 bases lay between the germline ends. There are 16 residues in the CDR3. From germline, CDR1 is SNHLY and CDR2 FYNNEI. This chain's CDR3 is CASSVRGRGRYNEQFF. Here the CDR3 DNA reads TGTGCCAGCAGTGTGCGTGGCCGCGGCAGGTACAATGAGCAGTTCTTC.

The chain links TRBV5-5 to TRBJ2-2; D is unclear. From germline, CDR1 is SGHKS and CDR2 YYEKEE (reference sequence). The CDR3 contains 15 residues. V was trimmed by 6 bases and J by 2 bases, leaving 14 bases between them. The CDR3 DNA reads TGTGCCAGCACCTTTATTGACGGTAACACCGGGGAGCTGTTTTTT. This encodes CASTFIDGNTGELFF. Together with reference TRBV5-5 and TRBJ2-2, the CDR3 gives the full variable domain: DAGVTQSPTHLIKTRGQQVTLRCSPISGHKSVSWYQQVLGQGPQFIFQYYEKEERGRGNFPDRFSARQFPNYSSELNVNALLLGDSALYLCASTFIDGNTGELFFGEGSRLTVL.

There are a few counts of this clone. J is TRBJ2-7 and V is TRBV7-9, with a weak D call TRBD2 (5 bases). This CDR3 contains 15 residues. CDR1 is SEHNR and CDR2 is FQNEAQ in the germline V gene (reference sequence). V gave up 5 bases and J gave up 11 bases, with 25 bases separating them. The CDR3 bases are TGTGCCAGCAGCCCTGGGAGCGGAGAATCCTACGTGGAGTACTTC. Protein product: CASSPGSGESYVEYF.